Listed below are T cell receptor beta chains from one sample, sequenced in a study of Ad26.COV2.S vaccination and SARS-CoV-2 variants. Here immunoSEQ multiplex PCR was the method, and the copy in TCRdb shows in-frame clones only, minus some. The repertoire holds about 350,000 clones, with roughly 85% as singletons. Specimen: peripheral blood, collected in a trial of Ad26.COV2.S vaccine versus placebo. The receptors were sampled from a person between 18 and 60 years old who received the Ad26.COV2.S COVID-19 vaccine or a placebo. Both conserved end residues are part of each CDR3. The D gene is left open where the match is weak. A clone size is listed for some rows: how often the clone was seen (once, few, many), or a class if it is expanded.

d_call clone_size j_call v_call cdr3_aa cdr3_nt
NA once TRBJ2-5 TRBV28 CASSLLGASGAYF TGTGCCAGCAGTTTGCTAGGGGCCTCTGGGGCGTACTTC
TRBD2 NA TRBJ2-5 TRBV9 CASSVIAGGPGETQYF TGTGCCAGCAGCGTGATAGCGGGAGGGCCGGGGGAGACCCAGTACTTC
NA NA TRBJ2-7 TRBV10-3 CAIGRRTYEQYF TGTGCCATCGGTCGAAGGACCTACGAGCAGTACTTC
NA NA TRBJ2-1 TRBV19 CASSIEVGSNNEQFF TGTGCCAGTAGTATAGAGGTTGGCAGCAACAATGAGCAGTTCTTC
NA once TRBJ1-5 TRBV19 CASSRRQGTQQPQHF TGTGCCAGTAGTCGACGCCAAGGGACCCAGCAGCCCCAGCATTTT
NA NA TRBJ1-2 TRBV6-6 CASSPRSGGVAWNYGYTF TGTGCCAGCAGTCCCCGGTCCGGAGGGGTAGCGTGGAACTATGGCTACACCTTC
NA NA TRBJ1-1 TRBV6-5 CASSYSREAFF TGTGCCAGCAGTTACTCGAGGGAAGCTTTCTTT
NA NA TRBJ1-2 TRBV6-5 CASTQQEGYGYTF TGTGCCAGCACTCAGCAGGAGGGCTATGGCTACACCTTC
TRBD2 NA TRBJ2-1 TRBV27 CASSGTSRYNEQFF TGTGCCAGCAGTGGGACTAGCAGGTACAATGAGCAGTTCTTC
NA NA TRBJ2-7 TRBV6-2/TRBV6-3 CASSRRVGEQYF TGTGCCAGCAGTAGGAGAGTGGGGGAGCAGTACTTC
NA NA TRBJ2-3 TRBV6-5 CASSYSRGYTQYF TGTGCCAGCAGTTACTCGAGGGGTTATACGCAGTATTTT
NA NA TRBJ2-7 TRBV11-2 CASSPRGTFNSYEQYF TGTGCCAGCAGCCCCAGAGGGACTTTCAACTCCTACGAGCAGTACTTC
TRBD1 NA TRBJ1-2 TRBV11-2 CASSTGTGTYAGYTF TGTGCCAGCAGCACAGGGACAGGGACCTATGCTGGCTACACCTTC
NA NA TRBJ1-1 TRBV19 CASSISWEYTEAFF TGTGCCAGTAGTATTTCATGGGAGTACACTGAAGCTTTCTTT
TRBD2 few TRBJ2-1 TRBV4-3 CASSAHEGLAAYNEQFF TGCGCCAGCAGTGCCCACGAAGGACTAGCTGCCTACAATGAGCAGTTCTTC
TRBD2 NA TRBJ2-1 TRBV3-1/TRBV3-2 CASSSQVGTRCLHEQFF TGTGCCAGCAGCTCGCAGGTGGGGACTAGGTGTCTCCACGAGCAGTTCTTC
NA NA TRBJ2-1 TRBV7-2 CASSPQQGTLSEQFF TGTGCCAGCAGCCCCCAACAGGGAACCCTAAGTGAGCAGTTCTTC
NA NA TRBJ2-3 TRBV11-3 CASSSVLAPDQDTQYF TGTGCCAGCAGCTCCGTCTTAGCGCCAGATCAGGATACGCAGTATTTT
TRBD2 NA TRBJ2-1 TRBV9 CASSVLPQSGAGYNEQFF TGTGCCAGCAGCGTACTCCCCCAATCGGGAGCGGGGTACAATGAGCAGTTCTTC
NA NA TRBJ1-6 TRBV5-1 CASSLDTSVGSPLHF TGCGCCAGCAGCTTGGACACCTCCGTCGGTTCACCCCTCCACTTT
NA NA TRBJ2-7 TRBV5-4 CASSLGANYEQYF TGTGCCAGCAGCTTGGGCGCGAACTACGAGCAGTACTTC
NA many TRBJ2-1 TRBV7-9 CASSARDNEQFF TGTGCCAGCAGCGCTAGGGACAATGAGCAGTTCTTC
TRBD2 once TRBJ2-1 TRBV2 CASSERGEGFRRTYNEQFF TGTGCCAGCAGTGAGAGAGGGGAGGGATTTCGCCGCACCTACAATGAGCAGTTCTTC
NA few TRBJ1-3 TRBV29-1 CSVAGPAVDLSGNTIYF TGCAGCGTCGCCGGTCCTGCAGTAGATCTCTCTGGAAACACCATATATTTT
NA NA TRBJ2-3 TRBV7-8 CASSRDVGTDTQYF TGTGCCAGCAGCCGGGACGTAGGCACAGATACGCAGTATTTT
TRBD2 once TRBJ2-3 TRBV19 CASSIGSGGPDTQYF TGTGCCAGTAGTATAGGTAGCGGGGGGCCAGATACGCAGTATTTT
TRBD1 NA TRBJ1-3 TRBV12-5 CASGLGTGASGNTIYF TGTGCTAGTGGTTTAGGGACAGGGGCCTCTGGAAACACCATATATTTT
NA NA TRBJ1-1 TRBV5-1 CASSLGWGETEAFF TGCGCCAGCAGCTTGGGATGGGGAGAGACTGAAGCTTTCTTT
NA NA TRBJ2-2 TRBV4-3 CASSQETDPNTGELFF TGCGCCAGCAGCCAAGAGACGGATCCTAACACCGGGGAGCTGTTTTTT
TRBD1 NA TRBJ2-7 TRBV7-9 CASSPPRFPTGNRSYEQYF TGTGCCAGCAGCCCCCCAAGGTTCCCGACAGGGAATCGTTCCTACGAGCAGTACTTC
NA NA TRBJ2-1 TRBV24-1 CATSDFSLGPNEQFF TGTGCCACCAGTGATTTTTCCCTCGGACCGAATGAGCAGTTCTTC
NA NA TRBJ1-1 TRBV6-1 CASSGGEEAFF TGTGCCAGCAGTGGAGGGGAGGAAGCTTTCTTT
NA NA TRBJ2-7 TRBV27 CASSLTQGAYEQYF TGTGCCAGCAGTCTAACCCAGGGAGCCTACGAGCAGTACTTC
NA once TRBJ2-3 TRBV7-2 CASSKYTSTDTQYF TGTGCCAGCAGCAAATACACTAGCACAGATACGCAGTATTTT
TRBD2 NA TRBJ2-7 TRBV7-9 CASSPGVGGAYEQYF TGTGCCAGCAGCCCCGGGGTCGGGGGGGCCTACGAGCAGTACTTC
NA NA TRBJ2-7 TRBV5-1 CASSLEWIAYEQYF TGCGCCAGCAGCTTGGAATGGATCGCCTACGAGCAGTACTTC
NA NA TRBJ2-7 TRBV4-1 CASSQDYASKSGYPSSYEQYF TGCGCCAGCAGCCAAGATTATGCGTCTAAGAGCGGTTACCCTAGCTCCTACGAGCAGTACTTC
NA NA TRBJ2-3 TRBV10-1 CASSETSTSTDTQYF TGCGCCAGCAGTGAGACAAGTACTAGCACAGATACGCAGTATTTT
NA NA TRBJ2-2 TRBV27 CASTGRTDANTGELFF TGTGCCAGTACTGGTAGGACAGACGCGAACACCGGGGAGCTGTTTTTT
TRBD1 once TRBJ1-3 TRBV6-5 CASSYTGGYGNTIYF TGTGCCAGCAGTTACACAGGGGGTTATGGAAACACCATATATTTT
NA few TRBJ1-1 TRBV11-2 CASSLVTVNTEAFF TGTGCCAGCAGCTTAGTCACAGTCAACACTGAAGCTTTCTTT
NA NA TRBJ1-1 TRBV19 CASSMEQENTEAFF TGTGCCAGTAGTATGGAACAGGAGAACACTGAAGCTTTCTTT
NA NA TRBJ2-2 TRBV10-1 CASSSSGANTGELFF TGCGCCAGCAGTTCCAGCGGAGCGAACACCGGGGAGCTGTTTTTT
TRBD1 NA TRBJ1-1 TRBV19 CASSTTGGAMNTEAFF TGTGCCAGTAGTACTACAGGGGGTGCCATGAACACTGAAGCTTTCTTT
TRBD2 NA TRBJ2-7 TRBV7-2 CASSSRWAGGEQYF TGTGCCAGCAGCTCCCGTTGGGCGGGAGGCGAGCAGTACTTC
NA NA TRBJ2-7 TRBV28 CASTNPLRDVSF TGTGCCAGCACCAACCCCCTCCGGGACGTCAGCTTC
NA NA TRBJ2-1 TRBV7-7 CASSSGTTEQFF TGTGCCAGCAGCTCCGGAACGACTGAGCAGTTCTTC
NA once TRBJ2-1 TRBV11-2 CASSLGQNNEQFF TGTGCCAGCAGCTTAGGGCAGAACAATGAGCAGTTCTTC
NA NA TRBJ2-3 TRBV7-6 CASSFGGTSGTDTQYF TGTGCCAGCAGCTTCGGCGGGACAAGCGGTACAGATACGCAGTATTTT
NA once TRBJ1-2 TRBV29-1 CSVDKGVANYGYTF TGCAGCGTTGATAAGGGGGTAGCTAACTATGGCTACACCTTC
TRBD1 NA TRBJ2-7 TRBV4-1 CASSNQQGGTYEQYF TGCGCCAGCAGCAACCAACAGGGGGGAACCTACGAGCAGTACTTC
NA NA TRBJ2-7 TRBV6-5 CASNTRTSTYEQYF TGTGCCAGCAATACTCGGACCTCGACCTACGAGCAGTACTTC
NA NA TRBJ2-1 TRBV2 CASRGAFTGSSYNEQFF TGTGCCAGCAGAGGAGCTTTCACAGGGTCTTCCTACAATGAGCAGTTCTTC
TRBD1 once TRBJ2-1 TRBV27 CATLARDRWNEQFF TGTGCCACCCTAGCTCGGGACAGGTGGAATGAGCAGTTCTTC
TRBD1 few TRBJ2-7 TRBV6-6 CASGTPDRRSYEQYF TGTGCCAGCGGGACCCCGGACAGGAGAAGCTACGAGCAGTACTTC
TRBD1 NA TRBJ2-7 TRBV10-2 CASRRTGGYGYEQYF TGCGCCAGCAGGCGTACAGGGGGCTACGGCTACGAGCAGTACTTC
TRBD1 NA TRBJ2-1 TRBV2 CASRGTAYNEQFF TGTGCCAGCAGAGGGACAGCCTACAATGAGCAGTTCTTC
NA NA TRBJ1-1 TRBV4-1 CASSQVGYGQNTEAFF TGCGCCAGCAGCCAAGTAGGTTACGGGCAGAACACTGAAGCTTTCTTT
NA NA TRBJ2-3 TRBV6-5 CASSSRDRGHTDTQYF TGTGCCAGCAGTTCGCGTGACAGAGGACACACAGATACGCAGTATTTT